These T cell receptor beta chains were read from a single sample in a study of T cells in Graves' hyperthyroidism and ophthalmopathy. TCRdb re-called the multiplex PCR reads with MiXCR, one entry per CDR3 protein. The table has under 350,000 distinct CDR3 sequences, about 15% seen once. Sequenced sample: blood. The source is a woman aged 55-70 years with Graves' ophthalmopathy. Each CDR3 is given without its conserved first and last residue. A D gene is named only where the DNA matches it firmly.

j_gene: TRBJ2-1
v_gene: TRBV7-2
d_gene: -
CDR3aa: ASSLDNNEQF

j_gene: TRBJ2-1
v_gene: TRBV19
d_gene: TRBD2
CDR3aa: ASSPLAGRNSYNEQF

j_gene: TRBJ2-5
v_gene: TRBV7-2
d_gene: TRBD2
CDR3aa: ASSGTSGSGETQY

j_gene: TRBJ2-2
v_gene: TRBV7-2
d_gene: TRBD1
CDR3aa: ASSLNRGFNGELF

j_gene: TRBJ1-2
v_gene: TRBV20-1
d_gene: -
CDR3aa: SARPHGGEPGYT

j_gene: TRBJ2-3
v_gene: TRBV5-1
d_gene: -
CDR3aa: ASSLIGPTDTQY

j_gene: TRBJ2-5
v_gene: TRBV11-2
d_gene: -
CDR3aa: ASSLDIGQETQY

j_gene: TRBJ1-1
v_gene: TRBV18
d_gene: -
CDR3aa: ASSTDPVTEAF

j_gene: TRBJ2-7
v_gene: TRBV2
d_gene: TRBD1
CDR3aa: ASSEDTRDSYEQY

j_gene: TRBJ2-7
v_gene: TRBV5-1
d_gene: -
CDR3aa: ASSPRPGTSSYEQY

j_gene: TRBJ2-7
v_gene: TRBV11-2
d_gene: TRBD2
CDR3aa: ASSLDRDYGEQY

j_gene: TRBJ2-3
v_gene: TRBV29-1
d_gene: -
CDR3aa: SAPTAALATDTQY

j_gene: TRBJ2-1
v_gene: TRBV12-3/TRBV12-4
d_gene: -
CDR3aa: ASKYDGYSYNEQF

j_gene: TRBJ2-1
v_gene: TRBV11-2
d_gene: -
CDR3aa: ASSLSVGPGANEQF

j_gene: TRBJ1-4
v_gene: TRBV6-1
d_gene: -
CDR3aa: ASSEATEKLF

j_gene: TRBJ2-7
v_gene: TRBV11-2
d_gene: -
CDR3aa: ASSRLVYEQY

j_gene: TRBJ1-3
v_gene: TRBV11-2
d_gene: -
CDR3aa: ASSPRRGNTIY